The clone carrying this T cell receptor beta chain was seen more than once but under ten times. The data originate from a study of beta chain features in type 1 diabetes. Study details: Cell yields, gender and age were comparable in patients and healthy donors.

Germline V gives CDR1 LNHNV, CDR2 YYDKDF (reference sequence). The CDR3 runs to 15 residues. Trimming removed 1 base at V and 1 base at J, with 10 bases between. TCRB transcripts that were expressed got sequenced, as all of the isolated RNA had been reverse transcribed. Clones were sequenced by immunoSEQ multiplex PCR, and TCRdb holds only the in-frame ones, with some missing. The table includes under 250,000 clones, 12% to 15% detected once. The rearrangement links TRBV15 to TRBJ1-1, with D maybe TRBD1 (6 bases). The sample taken for sequencing was naive CD4+ T cells from blood. This clonotype was obtained from a woman aged 40-49 years in good health. Written as DNA, the CDR3 is TGTGCCACCAGCAGAGTTACAGGGACGAACACTGAAGCTTTCTTT. Its translation is CATSRVTGTNTEAFF.